This T cell receptor (beta chain) was sequenced for a study of T cells after posttransplantation cyclophosphamide. Study observations and caveats: Later blood repertoires were often dominated by clones from the donor CD8+ memory compartment.

The V gene's germline CDR1 is SEHNR and CDR2 FQNEAQ (reference sequence). V lost 5 bases, J lost 8 bases, and 16 bases lay in between. CDR3 size: 15 residues. In regard to this clone: Its antigen is still unknown.

The table came from immunoSEQ multiplex PCR; TCRdb's copy has only in-frame clones and leaves some out. The sample yields under 7,500 clones, 95% to 98% seen once. Material: naive CD8+ T cells sorted from PBMCs. The source of this sequence is a woman aged 25 to 45 in good health and a related stem cell transplant donor. The V and J genes are TRBV7-9 and TRBJ1-6, with D perhaps TRBD1 (5 bases). The CDR3 DNA sequence: TGTGCCAGCAGCCCTCGCAGGGTGTTGGATTCACCCCTCCACTTT. Protein product: CASSPRRVLDSPLHF. Combining the CDR3 with reference TRBV7-9 and TRBJ1-6 gives the whole variable domain DTGVSQNPRHKITKRGQNVTFRCDPISEHNRLYWYRQTLGQGPEFLTYFQNEAQLEKSRLLSDRFSAERPKGSFSTLEIQRTEQGDSAMYLCASSPRRVLDSPLHFGNGTRLTVT.